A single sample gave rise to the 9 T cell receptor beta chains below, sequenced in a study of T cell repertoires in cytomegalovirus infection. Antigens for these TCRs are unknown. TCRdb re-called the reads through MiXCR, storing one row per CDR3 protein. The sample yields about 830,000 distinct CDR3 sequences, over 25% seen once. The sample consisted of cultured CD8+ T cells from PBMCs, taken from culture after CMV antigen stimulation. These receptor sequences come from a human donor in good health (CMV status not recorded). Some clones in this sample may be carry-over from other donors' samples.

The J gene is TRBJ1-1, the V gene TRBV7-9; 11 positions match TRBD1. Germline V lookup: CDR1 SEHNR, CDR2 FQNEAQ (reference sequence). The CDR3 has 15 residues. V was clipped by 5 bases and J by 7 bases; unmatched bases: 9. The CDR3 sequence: CASSPSGQGGLEAFF. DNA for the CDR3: TGTGCCAGCAGCCCCTCGGGACAGGGGGGCCTTGAAGCTTTCTTT.

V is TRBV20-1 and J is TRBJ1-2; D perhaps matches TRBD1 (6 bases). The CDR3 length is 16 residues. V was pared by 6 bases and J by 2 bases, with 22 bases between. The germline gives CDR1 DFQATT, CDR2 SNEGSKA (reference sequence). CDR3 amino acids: CSAPGIMDSANYGYTF. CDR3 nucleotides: TGCAGTGCCCCAGGGATCATGGACAGCGCCAACTATGGCTACACCTTC.

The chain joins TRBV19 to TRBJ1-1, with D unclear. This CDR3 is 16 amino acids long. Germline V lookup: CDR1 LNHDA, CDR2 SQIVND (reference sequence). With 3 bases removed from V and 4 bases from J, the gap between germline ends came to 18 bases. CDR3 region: CASSIRGRGPGTEAFF. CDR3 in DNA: TGTGCCAGTAGTATTCGTGGACGGGGTCCAGGCACTGAAGCTTTCTTT.

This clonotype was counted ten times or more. The DNA for the CDR3 is TGTGCCAGCAGCTTAGGTACAGGGCTGAACACCGGGGAGCTGTTTTTT. It yields the protein CASSLGTGLNTGELFF. This chain joins TRBV7-6 and TRBJ2-2; tentatively, D is TRBD1 (6 bases). CDR3 size: 16 residues. The V and J ends lost 1 base and 1 base respectively, with 10 bases between them. Germline V gene sequence: CDR1 SGHVS, CDR2 FNYEAQ.

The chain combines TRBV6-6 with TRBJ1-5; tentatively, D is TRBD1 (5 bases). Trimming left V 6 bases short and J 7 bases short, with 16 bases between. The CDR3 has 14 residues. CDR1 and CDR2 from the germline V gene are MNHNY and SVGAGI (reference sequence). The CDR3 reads CASSWDGMSQPQHF. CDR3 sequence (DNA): TGTGCCAGCAGCTGGGACGGTATGTCGCAGCCCCAGCATTTT.

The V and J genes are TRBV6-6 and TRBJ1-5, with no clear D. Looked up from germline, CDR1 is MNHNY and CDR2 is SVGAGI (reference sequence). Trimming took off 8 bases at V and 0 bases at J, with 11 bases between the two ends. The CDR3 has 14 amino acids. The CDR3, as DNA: TGTGCCAGCTCGGGTTTACATAGCAATCAGCCCCAGCATTTT. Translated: CASSGLHSNQPQHF.

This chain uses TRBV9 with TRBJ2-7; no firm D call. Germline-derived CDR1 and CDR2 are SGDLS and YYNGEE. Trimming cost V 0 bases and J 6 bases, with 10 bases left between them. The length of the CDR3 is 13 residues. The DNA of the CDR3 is TGTGCCAGCAGCGTAGGAACGAGTAGCGAGCAGTACGTC. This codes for CASSVGTSSEQYV.

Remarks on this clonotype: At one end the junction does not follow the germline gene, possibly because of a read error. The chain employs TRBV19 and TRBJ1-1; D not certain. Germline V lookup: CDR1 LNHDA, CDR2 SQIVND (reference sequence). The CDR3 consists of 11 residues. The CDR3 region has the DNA TGTGTCAGTACCCCCGGGTCTGAAGCTTTCTTT. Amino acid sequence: CVSTPGSEAFF.

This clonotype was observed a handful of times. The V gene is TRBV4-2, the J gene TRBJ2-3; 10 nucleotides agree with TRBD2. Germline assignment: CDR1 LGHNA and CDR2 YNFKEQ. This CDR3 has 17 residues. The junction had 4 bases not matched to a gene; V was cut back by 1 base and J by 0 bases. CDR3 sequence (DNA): TGTGCCAGCAGCCAAGTTAGCGGGGGGCCCAGCACAGATACGCAGTATTTT. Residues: CASSQVSGGPSTDTQYF.